This T cell receptor beta chain comes out of a study of blood T cell repertoires in COVID-19. Whole-study context: Spain, Italy and the United States supplied samples that represented acute and convalescent COVID-19. The cDNA or gDNA used as material had been derived from T cells, B-cell-depleted T cells, or PBMCs.

How the authors handled the data: Reference gene primer amplification gave estimated nucleated cell counts. Sequencing used immunoSEQ multiplex PCR; TCRdb keeps in-frame clones, though not all of them. The DNA was the basis for D and trimming; V, J and clone size are from that table. This table holds about 40,000 clones, around 85% found once. This receptor was taken from a man at least 80 years old with active or convalescent COVID-19. The sample taken for sequencing was peripheral blood.

For the CDR3, the DNA is TGCAGCGTTACAGGGAACACCGGGGAGCTGTTTTTT. Amino acid sequence: CSVTGNTGELFF. This chain uses TRBV29-1 with TRBJ2-2, with D possibly being TRBD1 (5 bases). Germline-derived CDR1 and CDR2 are SQVTM and ANQGSEA. This CDR3 is built from 12 residues. Trimming removed 5 bases at V and 1 base at J, with 5 bases between.